Shown below are 32 T cell receptor beta chains from a single sample sequenced in a study of OX40 agonist ivuxolimab in advanced cancers. Method: immunoSEQ multiplex PCR; TCRdb's copy keeps in-frame clones and lacks some. The sample shows 80,000 or so clones, about 88% of them seen only once. The material was CD4+ or CD8+ T cells sorted from blood, obtained in a trial of the OX40 agonist ivuxolimab. The receptors were sampled from an adult with an advanced solid tumor such as melanoma, head and neck, liver or kidney cancer.

The genes are TRBV28 and TRBJ2-1, with D perhaps being TRBD1 or TRBD2 (5 bases each). Trimming stripped 6 bases from V and 1 base from J, with 25 bases between. This CDR3 has 19 residues. The germline V gene has CDR1 MDHEN and CDR2 SYDVKM. This chain's CDR3 is CASSPSRDRIKGSYNEQFF. The CDR3 DNA follows: TGTGCCAGCAGCCCATCACGGGACCGAATTAAAGGATCCTACAATGAGCAGTTCTTC.

The rearrangement joins TRBV29-1 to TRBJ1-3; TRBD1 is a possible D gene (5 bases). Germline lookup yields CDR1 SQVTM and CDR2 ANQGSEA. There are 15 residues in the CDR3. Trimming shortened V by 8 bases and J by 5 bases, and 22 bases separated the two germline ends. As DNA, the CDR3 is TGCAGCCAACCGGGGGGGACGGGGATCAGAAACACCATATATTTT. Translation: CSQPGGTGIRNTIYF.

The rearrangement joins TRBV6-1 to TRBJ2-2; no firm D call. This CDR3 comprises 13 residues. The V gene lost 2 bases and the J gene lost 9 bases, with 10 bases spanning the gap. CDR1 MNHNS and CDR2 SASEGT come from the germline V gene. Here the CDR3 DNA reads TGTGCCAGCAGTGAAAGGGTTCTCCGGGAGCTGTTTTTT. Amino acids: CASSERVLRELFF.

This clone was seen only once. V is TRBV19 and J is TRBJ1-5; 9 bases match TRBD1. The V gene's germline CDR1 is LNHDA and CDR2 SQIVND (reference sequence). The CDR3 contains 14 residues. The trim removed 8 bases at V and 7 bases at J, leaving 9 bases unmatched. The CDR3 sequence: CASRRDRVNQPQHF. The CDR3 coding sequence is TGTGCCAGTCGACGGGACAGGGTCAACCAGCCCCAGCATTTT.

The chain recombines TRBV2 with TRBJ2-3, with D tentatively TRBD1 (5 bases). V was trimmed by 4 bases and J by 1 base, leaving 21 bases between them. CDR1 and CDR2 (germline): SNHLY, FYNNEI. CDR3 length: 18 amino acids. The CDR3 coding sequence is TGTGCCAGCAGTGGGAAAGGGGCTTCCTCCCTCGGCACAGATACGCAGTATTTT. This gives the protein CASSGKGASSLGTDTQYF.

This clone turned up a few times. The rearrangement uses TRBV19 and TRBJ2-3; possible D gene TRBD1, 7 bases. Between the trimmed V and J ends, which lost 5 bases and 8 bases, there was a span of 11 bases. CDR1 LNHDA and CDR2 SQIVND come from the germline V gene (reference sequence). This CDR3 is 12 amino acids long. The CDR3 region has the DNA TGTGCCAGTAGTGGAGGGGGCACTACGCAGTATTTT. This translates into CASSGGGTTQYF. Using reference TRBV19 and TRBJ2-3 for the parts outside the CDR3, the full variable domain is DGGITQSPKYLFRKEGQNVTLSCEQNLNHDAMYWYRQDPGQGLRLIYYSQIVNDFQKGDIAEGYSVSREKKESFPLTVTSAQKNPTAFYLCASSGGGTTQYFGPGTRLTVL.

This chain links TRBV5-1 with TRBJ2-7; 7 positions match TRBD1. J gave up 4 bases and V 1 base, and 5 bases lay outside the gene matches. The CDR3 extends over 14 amino acids. The germline V gene has CDR1 SGHRS and CDR2 YFSETQ. The CDR3 nucleotides are TGCGCCAGCAGCTTGCCGACAGGGAATTACGAGCAGTACTTC. Its protein product is CASSLPTGNYEQYF.

The chain employs TRBV11-2 and TRBJ2-2; 9 bases are a match to TRBD2. CDR1 SGHAT and CDR2 FQNNGV come from the germline V gene. CDR3 length: 16 residues. Germline trimming cut 6 bases from V and 6 bases from J; bases unmatched to any gene: 11. The CDR3 DNA follows: TGTGCCAGCAGTAGGGTTGGCGGGAGGGTGTCCGGGGAGCTGTTTTTT. Encoded protein: CASSRVGGRVSGELFF.

This clone appeared once. The gene calls are TRBV6-6 and TRBJ1-3, with unresolved D. This CDR3 is 16 amino acids long. CDR1 is MNHNY, CDR2 SVGAGI, per germline (reference sequence). Between the trimmed V and J ends, which lost 6 bases and 2 bases, there was a span of 17 bases. The CDR3 here is CASSYAVQSAGNTIYF. The CDR3 DNA follows: TGTGCCAGCAGCTACGCGGTACAGTCCGCTGGAAACACCATATATTTT.

The gene calls are TRBV7-2 and TRBJ1-5; no clear D. The CDR3 sequence is 17 residues long. V dropped 5 bases and J dropped 1 base, with 18 bases sitting between them. From germline, CDR1 is SGHTA and CDR2 FQGNSA. The CDR3 DNA reads TGTGCCAGCAGCCTCACGCCCGTTGGGCTAAGCAATCAGCCCCAGCATTTT. This encodes CASSLTPVGLSNQPQHF.

The chain employs TRBV19 and TRBJ2-1; the D gene is possibly TRBD2 (5 bases). V shed 6 bases and J shed 0 bases, with 18 bases lying between them. Germline loops: CDR1 LNHDA, CDR2 SQIVND (reference sequence). The CDR3 totals 17 residues. The CDR3 protein is CASRRTALASSYNEQFF. The CDR3 nucleotides are TGTGCCAGTAGACGGACCGCGCTAGCCAGCTCCTACAATGAGCAGTTCTTC.

The J gene is TRBJ1-5, the V gene TRBV6-5, with D perhaps TRBD1 (5 bases). Per germline, CDR1 MNHEY and CDR2 SVGAGI. Trimming cost V 4 bases and J 4 bases, with 11 bases left between them. The CDR3 is 14 residues long. CDR3 protein: CASSSAGGNQPQHF. In DNA form, the CDR3 reads TGTGCCAGCAGTTCGGCCGGGGGGAATCAGCCCCAGCATTTT.

This chain uses TRBV4-1 with TRBJ1-2; the D is unclear. The CDR3 has 14 residues. Trimming cost V 2 bases and J 7 bases, with 14 bases left between them. CDR1 is MGHRA and CDR2 is YSYEKL in the germline V gene. CDR3 in amino acids: CASSQTTVDGGYTF. In DNA, the CDR3 is TGCGCCAGCAGCCAAACGACGGTTGACGGTGGCTACACCTTC.

The rearrangement joins TRBV14 to TRBJ2-5; D unclear. The V gene lost 1 base and the J gene lost 6 bases, with 3 bases spanning the gap. Germline V gene sequence: CDR1 SGHDN, CDR2 FVKESK. This CDR3 has 11 amino acids. The CDR3 region is CASSQVKTQYF. DNA of the CDR3: TGTGCCAGCAGCCAAGTGAAGACCCAGTACTTC.

The chain links TRBV6-1 to TRBJ2-1, with 8 bases matching TRBD2. V lost 3 bases, J lost 9 bases, and 4 bases stayed unmatched. The length of the CDR3 is 13 residues. Germline CDR1 MNHNS, CDR2 SASEGT. Here the CDR3 reads CASSESGRGEQFF. The CDR3 DNA sequence: TGTGCCAGCAGTGAGAGCGGGAGAGGTGAGCAGTTCTTC.

The chain uses TRBV18 and TRBJ2-5; 13 bases are a match to TRBD2. J was trimmed by 7 bases and V by 5 bases; bases with no gene match: 7. The CDR3 has 15 amino acids. Looked up from germline, CDR1 is KGHSH and CDR2 is LQKENI. The CDR3 region is CASSSSGLAGLTQYF. CDR3 nucleotides: TGTGCCAGCTCATCCTCGGGACTAGCGGGATTGACCCAGTACTTC.

V is TRBV7-3 and J is TRBJ1-6; TRBD1 agrees at 7 bases. Germline CDR1 SGHTA, CDR2 FQGTGA. The CDR3 loop spans 16 amino acids. The junction had 4 bases not matched to a gene; V was cut back by 1 base and J by 4 bases. The CDR3 sequence is CASSLIGQAYNSPLHF. The CDR3 nucleotides are TGTGCCAGCAGCTTAATCGGACAGGCATATAATTCACCCCTCCACTTT.

The chain links TRBV7-2 to TRBJ2-2; 8 bases are shared with TRBD1. Germline lookup yields CDR1 SGHTA and CDR2 FQGNSA. CDR3 length: 16 amino acids. V was clipped by 3 bases and J by 4 bases; unmatched bases: 7. The CDR3 region is CASSFPTGASTGELFF. The DNA of the CDR3 is TGTGCCAGCAGCTTCCCGACAGGGGCGAGCACCGGGGAGCTGTTTTTT.

The chain is built from TRBV7-9 and TRBJ2-3; D is perhaps TRBD2 (6 bases). Germline CDR1 is SEHNR and CDR2 is FQNEAQ (reference sequence). This CDR3 has 15 amino acids. V shed 4 bases and J shed 0 bases, with 11 bases lying between them. The CDR3 loop is CASSSQRASTDTQYF. CDR3 DNA: TGTGCCAGCAGCTCCCAGCGGGCTAGCACAGATACGCAGTATTTT. Full variable domain (missing parts from reference TRBV7-9 and TRBJ2-3): DTGVSQNPRHKITKRGQNVTFRCDPISEHNRLYWYRQTLGQGPEFLTYFQNEAQLEKSRLLSDRFSAERPKGSFSTLEIQRTEQGDSAMYLCASSSQRASTDTQYFGPGTRLTVL.

A single count supports this clone. CDR3 region: CASSPGPERNEQYF. The CDR3, as DNA: TGCGCCAGCAGCCCCGGACCGGAACGGAACGAGCAGTACTTC. This sequence joins TRBV5-1 and TRBJ2-7; no clear D gene. Per the germline V gene, CDR1 is SGHRS and CDR2 is YFSETQ. The CDR3 loop spans 14 amino acids. V was clipped by 4 bases and J by 5 bases, with 16 bases between them.

V is TRBV7-6 and J is TRBJ2-7; D is unclear. The CDR3 consists of 14 residues. V was pared by 0 bases and J by 4 bases, with 10 bases between. Germline V gene sequence: CDR1 SGHVS, CDR2 FNYEAQ. This CDR3 is CASSLAVNTYEQYF. The CDR3 DNA sequence: TGTGCCAGCAGCTTAGCAGTGAATACGTACGAGCAGTACTTC.

This chain links TRBV10-1 with TRBJ1-5; D is perhaps TRBD1 (6 bases). Germline V CDR1 and CDR2: WNHNN, SYGVQD (reference sequence). V was shortened by 9 bases and J by 5 bases, with 23 bases between the two germline ends. The CDR3 length is 16 residues. The CDR3 DNA sequence: TGCGCCAGTTTGGGGGAAACAGGGTCCTCCGATCAGCCCCAGCATTTT. Translation gives CASLGETGSSDQPQHF.

This clone turned up a few times. The chain combines TRBV7-9 with TRBJ2-7, with D possibly matching TRBD1 (6 bases). The germline V and J ends were trimmed by 7 bases and 1 base, with 17 bases remaining between them. Germline V gives CDR1 SEHNR, CDR2 FQNEAQ (reference sequence). This CDR3 is 15 amino acids long. In nucleotides, the CDR3 is TGTGCCAGCAACACTTCCGGGACAAGGTCCTACGAGCAGTACTTC. Translated: CASNTSGTRSYEQYF. Variable domain in full (rest from reference TRBV7-9 and TRBJ2-7): DTGVSQNPRHKITKRGQNVTFRCDPISEHNRLYWYRQTLGQGPEFLTYFQNEAQLEKSRLLSDRFSAERPKGSFSTLEIQRTEQGDSAMYLCASNTSGTRSYEQYFGPGTRLTVT.

The J gene is TRBJ1-6, the V gene TRBV18; unclear D gene. The CDR3 covers 15 residues. Germline loops: CDR1 KGHSH, CDR2 LQKENI. The V and J ends lost 1 base and 5 bases respectively, with 9 bases between them. The chain's CDR3 is CASSPQNSNNSPLHF. CDR3 nucleotides: TGTGCCAGCTCACCACAGAACTCTAATAATTCACCCCTCCACTTT.

The V and J genes are TRBV5-1 and TRBJ1-5; no firm D call. The V and J ends lost 4 bases and 2 bases respectively, with 13 bases between them. Germline assignment: CDR1 SGHRS and CDR2 YFSETQ. The CDR3 runs 15 residues. The CDR3 region has the DNA TGCGCCAGCAGCAGCGGAGAGCGGGGCAATCAGCCCCAGCATTTT. As protein: CASSSGERGNQPQHF.

This rearrangement joins TRBV7-7 to TRBJ2-3, with D possibly being TRBD1 or TRBD2 (7 bases each). This CDR3 has 15 amino acids. Germline CDR1 reads SSHAT; CDR2 reads FNYEAQ (reference sequence). Trimming took off 3 bases at V and 2 bases at J, with 12 bases between the two ends. CDR3 residues: CASSLGGGLTDTQYF. In nucleotides, the CDR3 is TGTGCCAGCAGCTTGGGAGGGGGCCTCACAGATACGCAGTATTTT.

The chain couples TRBV6-5 to TRBJ2-7; D unclear. The V gene's germline CDR1 is MNHEY and CDR2 SVGAGI. The CDR3 runs to 14 residues. Trimming stripped 6 bases from V and 0 bases from J, with 12 bases between. The CDR3 region is CASSPGRFSYEQYF. CDR3 bases: TGTGCCAGCAGCCCCGGACGGTTCTCCTACGAGCAGTACTTC.

V is TRBV6-5 and J is TRBJ2-7; weak D call: TRBD1 (6 bases). This CDR3 has 13 residues. Trimming took off 5 bases at V and 1 base at J, with 9 bases between the two ends. Germline V gene data show CDR1 as MNHEY and CDR2 as SVGAGI. DNA for the CDR3: TGTGCCAGCAGTCGACAGGTTTCCTACGAGCAGTACTTC. Translated: CASSRQVSYEQYF.

This chain joins TRBV9 and TRBJ1-6; no clear D gene. The germline V gene has CDR1 SGDLS and CDR2 YYNGEE. Trimming removed 3 bases from V and 7 bases from J, with 8 bases in between. This CDR3 has 13 amino acids. The CDR3: CASSAGLNSPLHF. CDR3 bases: TGTGCCAGCAGCGCAGGACTGAATTCACCCCTCCACTTT. Full variable domain (rest looked up from reference TRBV9 and TRBJ1-6): DSGVTQTPKHLITATGQRVTLRCSPRSGDLSVYWYQQSLDQGLQFLIQYYNGEERAKGNILERFSAQQFPDLHSELNLSSLELGDSALYFCASSAGLNSPLHFGNGTRLTVT.

This clone came up once. The chain employs TRBV28 and TRBJ2-7, with D tentatively TRBD2 (5 bases). Trimming left V 3 bases short and J 9 bases short, with 9 bases between. This CDR3 region has 11 residues. From germline, CDR1 is MDHEN and CDR2 SYDVKM. CDR3 DNA: TGTGCCAGCAGTTTCGAGGGCAGGCAGTACTTC. Protein product: CASSFEGRQYF.

The chain joins TRBV11-2 to TRBJ2-2, with D unresolved. CDR1 and CDR2 from the germline V gene are SGHAT and FQNNGV. Deletions cut 7 bases from V and 7 bases from J, with 22 bases between. The CDR3 consists of 16 residues. Here the CDR3 reads CASNLEIKGIHGELFF. The DNA of the CDR3 is TGTGCCAGCAATCTAGAGATAAAGGGAATCCACGGGGAGCTGTTTTTT.

This chain's CDR3 is CASSFPGAGYTF. Here the CDR3 DNA reads TGTGCCAGCAGTTTCCCAGGGGCCGGCTACACCTTC. The J gene is TRBJ1-2, the V gene TRBV6-5; D is perhaps TRBD1 (6 bases). Deletions cut 4 bases from V and 8 bases from J, with 11 bases between. The CDR3 covers 12 residues. Germline V CDR1 and CDR2: MNHEY, SVGAGI.